The 12 T cell receptor beta chains below all came from one sample that was sequenced in a study of blood T cells in healthy people across ages. Combining a sample-barcoded 5' primer with a J-beta primer mix, a second PCR ran for roughly 6 to 11 cycles. TCRdb recomputed calls from the 5' RACE reads with MiXCR, one row per CDR3 protein. In the table there are 750,000 to 950,000 distinct CDR3 sequences, around 24% of which are singletons. These same records also appear under a second study, on T cells of mothers and their children.

The source material was blood. These receptors all stem from a boy aged 5-17 years in good health.

The CDR3 DNA is TGTGCCAGCAGACCGGACAGGGGTCTCACCTATGGCTACACCTTC. This translates into CASRPDRGLTYGYTF. V is TRBV12-3 or TRBV12-4 and J is TRBJ1-2; 9 bases align to TRBD1. The CDR3 loop spans 15 amino acids. The V and J ends lost 6 bases and 4 bases, in that order; junction bases with no gene match: 9.

The rearrangement links TRBV20-1 to TRBJ2-7; 8 bases agree with TRBD1. The length of the CDR3 is 14 residues. CDR1 and CDR2 (germline): DFQATT, SNEGSKA (reference sequence). The J segment lost 2 bases and the V segment lost 7 bases, leaving 10 bases of the junction unmatched. The CDR3 loop is CSVLQGAGTYEQYF. In DNA form, the CDR3 reads TGCAGTGTTCTCCAGGGGGCCGGTACCTACGAGCAGTACTTC.

This clonotype came up a few times. This chain joins TRBV2 and TRBJ2-5; D gene ambiguous. The V gene's germline CDR1 is SNHLY and CDR2 FYNNEI. V was trimmed by 8 bases and J by 5 bases, leaving 15 bases between them. The CDR3 runs to 13 residues. The CDR3 coding sequence is TGTGCCAGCGACCCGACTGCAAGGGAGACCCAGTACTTC. Its protein is CASDPTARETQYF.

This clonotype was seen a handful of times. V and J are TRBV6-5 and TRBJ2-1; D ambiguous. Between the trimmed V and J ends, which lost 2 bases and 3 bases, there was a span of 5 bases. CDR3 length: 13 amino acids. Per the germline V gene, CDR1 is MNHEY and CDR2 is SVGAGI. CDR3 residues: CASSYNYYNEQFF. In nucleotides, the CDR3 is TGTGCCAGCAGTTACAATTACTACAATGAGCAGTTCTTC.

The CDR3 region is CSATYRDRATDTQYF. In DNA form, the CDR3 reads TGCAGTGCCACCTACCGGGACAGGGCGACAGATACGCAGTATTTT. This rearrangement joins TRBV20-1 to TRBJ2-3, with 9 bases identical to TRBD1. The CDR3 loop spans 15 amino acids. The J segment lost 3 bases and the V segment lost 6 bases, leaving 10 bases of the junction unmatched. Germline values: CDR1 DFQATT, CDR2 SNEGSKA (reference sequence).

This chain uses TRBV5-1 with TRBJ2-7; D may be TRBD2 (5 bases). Germline V CDR1 and CDR2: SGHRS, YFSETQ. Trimming cost V 3 bases and J 2 bases, with 18 bases left between them. The CDR3 consists of 16 residues. The CDR3 coding sequence is TGCGCCAGCAGCTCCGGCCTTACTCGGGGTCCCTACGAGCAGTACTTC. This encodes CASSSGLTRGPYEQYF.

This clonotype has a handful of counts. The DNA for the CDR3 is TGTGCCAGCAGTGAGGAGTCCTACGAGCAGTACTTC. It is translated as CASSEESYEQYF. The V call is TRBV2, the J call TRBJ2-7; the D is unclear. Trimming pared 3 bases from V and 1 base from J, leaving 4 bases between. The CDR3 runs to 12 residues. Germline lookup yields CDR1 SNHLY and CDR2 FYNNEI. Using reference TRBV2 and TRBJ2-7 for the parts outside the CDR3, the full variable domain is EPEVTQTPSHQVTQMGQEVILRCVPISNHLYFYWYRQILGQKVEFLVSFYNNEISEKSEIFDDQFSVERPDGSNFTLKIRSTKLEDSAMYFCASSEESYEQYFGPGTRLTVT.

A word on this clonotype: Mismatch with germline at one junction end may stem from a read error. The CDR3 DNA sequence: TGTGCCAGCAGCTTAGTGTGGGACGCCCTCGCATACGCCTTC. Its translation is CASSLVWDALAYAF. The chain links TRBV7-2 to TRBJ1-2; the D gene is possibly TRBD1 (5 bases). This CDR3 has 14 amino acids. Germline V lookup: CDR1 SGHTA, CDR2 FQGNSA.

This chain links TRBV28 with TRBJ1-2, with TRBD1 matching 9 bases. Germline values: CDR1 MDHEN, CDR2 SYDVKM. The CDR3 loop spans 16 amino acids. V was pared by 3 bases and J by 3 bases, with 8 bases of the junction left unmatched. The CDR3 region has the DNA TGTGCCAGCAGTTTGCCACTACAGGGGGCCTACTATGGCTACACCTTC. Translation: CASSLPLQGAYYGYTF.

Only a few counts were recorded for this clonotype. The chain employs TRBV20-1 and TRBJ2-3; 10 bases line up with TRBD2. Losses at the gene ends were 4 bases for V and 5 bases for J; bases not matched to a gene: 6. The CDR3 has 14 amino acids. CDR1 is DFQATT, CDR2 SNEGSKA, per germline (reference sequence). The chain's CDR3 is CSAKRGGRGDTQYF. In DNA, the CDR3 is TGCAGTGCTAAGCGGGGGGGCCGAGGAGATACGCAGTATTTT.

V is TRBV3-1 and J is TRBJ2-5; TRBD2 matches at 10 bases. Matching the DNA end better, TRBJ2-7 makes the J call doubtful. Germline-derived CDR1 and CDR2 are LGHDT and YNNKEL (reference sequence). The CDR3 is 14 residues long. CDR3 sequence: CASSPAGGSNEQYF. The CDR3 region has the DNA TGTGCCAGCAGCCCAGCGGGGGGGTCGAACGAGCAGTACTTC.

This clonotype was detected only a few times. The junction shows a germline mismatch at one end, possibly a read error. This chain connects TRBV3-1 to TRBJ2-5, with 8 bases lining up with TRBD1. The CDR3 is 14 amino acids. The germline V gene encodes CDR1 LGHDT and CDR2 YNNKEL (reference sequence). CDR3 region: CASSPQLDRGGEFF. Written as DNA, the CDR3 is TGTGCCAGCAGCCCGCAACTAGACAGGGGAGGAGAGTTCTTC.